The clone carrying this T cell receptor (beta chain) was recorded many times. TCRdb redid the calling of the 5' RACE reads with MiXCR, one entry per CDR3 protein. The data contain more than 45,000 distinct CDR3 sequences, about 3.5% of them singletons. V was clipped by 6 bases and J by 5 bases, with 7 bases between them. The CDR3 totals 11 residues. The sample is drawn from a study of neurological immune-mediated disorders. The sample comprised PBMCs. V gene TRBV12-3 or TRBV12-4 combines with J gene TRBJ1-2, with D uncertain. The sequence was collected from a man aged 30-40 years with multiple sclerosis. In DNA form, the CDR3 reads TGTGCCAGCAGCCAAGCGTATGGCTACACCTTC. Protein: CASSQAYGYTF.